The clone carrying this T cell receptor beta chain appeared a single time. Its antigen is still unknown. The data were obtained in a study of T cell responses to AZD1222 COVID-19 vaccine. Study-wide findings and caveats: Only 5 or 6 AZD1222 recipients were seropositive at baseline.

Sequencing used immunoSEQ multiplex PCR; TCRdb keeps in-frame clones, though not all of them. This sample yields about 66,000 clones, of which more than 75% are seen a single time; around 16% belongs to the top ten. Germline CDR1 reads SGHDT; CDR2 reads YYEEEE. The V and J ends lost 1 base and 4 bases respectively, with 9 bases between them. CDR3 size: 15 residues. The receptor's source is an adult in good health. The sequencing used peripheral blood, collected on day 0 of AZD1222 vaccination. The chain carries TRBV5-6 and TRBJ1-6; the D is unclear. The CDR3 loop is CASSLTSAYNSPLHF. CDR3 nucleotides: TGTGCCAGCAGCTTGACCAGCGCTTATAATTCACCCCTCCACTTT.